These 3 T cell receptor beta chains share one sample of origin, sequenced in a study of technical replicates of blood from a handful of donors. Profiled with immunoSEQ multiplex PCR; TCRdb holds only in-frame clones, not every one. Among 75,000 to 90,000 clones, around 90% were seen once, and the ten largest hold under 0.5%. What was sequenced was T cells isolated from PBMCs. These receptors were taken from a human donor in good health.

The CDR3 nucleotides are TGCGCCAGCAGAGTATTTGCCGACTGGGATCAGCCCCAGCATTTT. This gives the protein CASRVFADWDQPQHF. The gene calls are TRBV10-1 and TRBJ1-5, with no clear D. The V gene lost 6 bases and the J gene lost 5 bases, with 17 bases spanning the gap. CDR1 and CDR2 from the germline V gene are WNHNN and SYGVQD (reference sequence). The CDR3 extends over 15 amino acids.

This chain connects TRBV28 to TRBJ2-7; D ambiguous. Trimming removed 2 bases at V and 3 bases at J, with 5 bases between. Germline V lookup: CDR1 MDHEN, CDR2 SYDVKM. The CDR3 loop spans 12 amino acids. CDR3 region: CASSLVSYEQYF. DNA of the CDR3: TGTGCCAGCAGTTTAGTGAGCTACGAGCAGTACTTC.

The chain joins TRBV29-1 to TRBJ1-2; D gene unclear. Germline V gives CDR1 SQVTM, CDR2 ANQGSEA. The CDR3 spans 15 residues. V was pared by 1 base and J by 5 bases, with 17 bases between. Here the CDR3 reads CSVEVLSTAEYGYTF. DNA of the CDR3: TGCAGCGTTGAAGTCCTTTCGACGGCGGAGTATGGCTACACCTTC.